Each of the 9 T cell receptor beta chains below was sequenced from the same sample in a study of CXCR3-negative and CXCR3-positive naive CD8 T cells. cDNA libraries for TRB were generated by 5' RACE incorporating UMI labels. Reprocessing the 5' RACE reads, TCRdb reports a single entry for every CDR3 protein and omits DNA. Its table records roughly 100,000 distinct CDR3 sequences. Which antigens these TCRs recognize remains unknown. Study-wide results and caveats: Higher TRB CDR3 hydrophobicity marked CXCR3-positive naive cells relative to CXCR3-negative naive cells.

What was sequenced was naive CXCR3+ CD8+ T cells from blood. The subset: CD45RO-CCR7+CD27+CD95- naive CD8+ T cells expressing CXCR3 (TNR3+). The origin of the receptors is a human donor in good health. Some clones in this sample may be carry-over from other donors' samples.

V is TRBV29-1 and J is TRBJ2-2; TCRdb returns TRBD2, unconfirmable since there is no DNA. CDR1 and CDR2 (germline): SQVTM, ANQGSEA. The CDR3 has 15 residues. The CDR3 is CSVGGGGAITGELFF.

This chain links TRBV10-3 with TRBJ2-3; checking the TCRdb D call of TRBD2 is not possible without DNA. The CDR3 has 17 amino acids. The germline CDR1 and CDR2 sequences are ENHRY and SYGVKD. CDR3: CAISESLAGGIEDTQYF.

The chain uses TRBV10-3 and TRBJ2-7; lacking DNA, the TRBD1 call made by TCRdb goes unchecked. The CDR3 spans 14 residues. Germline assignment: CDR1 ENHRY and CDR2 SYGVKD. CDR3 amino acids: CAISEPDRVYEQYF.

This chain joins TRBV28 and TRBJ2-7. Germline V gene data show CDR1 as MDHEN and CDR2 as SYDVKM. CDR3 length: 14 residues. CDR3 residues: CASSLPGTPYEQYF.

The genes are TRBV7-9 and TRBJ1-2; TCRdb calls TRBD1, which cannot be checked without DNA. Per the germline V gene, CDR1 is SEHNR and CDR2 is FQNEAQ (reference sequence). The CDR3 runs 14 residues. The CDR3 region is CASSSVTGGYGYTF.

CDR3 protein: CSVVVQGRGETQYF. V and J are TRBV29-1 and TRBJ2-5; lacking DNA, the TRBD1 call made by TCRdb goes unchecked. Germline assignment: CDR1 SQVTM and CDR2 ANQGSEA. CDR3 length equals 14 residues.

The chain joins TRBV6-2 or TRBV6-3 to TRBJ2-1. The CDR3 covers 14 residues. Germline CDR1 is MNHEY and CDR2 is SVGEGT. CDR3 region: CASGLGISYNEQFF.

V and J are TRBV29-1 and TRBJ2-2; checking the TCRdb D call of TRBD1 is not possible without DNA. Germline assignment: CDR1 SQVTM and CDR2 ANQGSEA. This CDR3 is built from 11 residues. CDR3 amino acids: CSANREGELFF.

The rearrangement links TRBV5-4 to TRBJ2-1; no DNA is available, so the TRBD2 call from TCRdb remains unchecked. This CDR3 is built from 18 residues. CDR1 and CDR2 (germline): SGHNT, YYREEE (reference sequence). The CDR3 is CASSPFTSGGSFYNEQFF.